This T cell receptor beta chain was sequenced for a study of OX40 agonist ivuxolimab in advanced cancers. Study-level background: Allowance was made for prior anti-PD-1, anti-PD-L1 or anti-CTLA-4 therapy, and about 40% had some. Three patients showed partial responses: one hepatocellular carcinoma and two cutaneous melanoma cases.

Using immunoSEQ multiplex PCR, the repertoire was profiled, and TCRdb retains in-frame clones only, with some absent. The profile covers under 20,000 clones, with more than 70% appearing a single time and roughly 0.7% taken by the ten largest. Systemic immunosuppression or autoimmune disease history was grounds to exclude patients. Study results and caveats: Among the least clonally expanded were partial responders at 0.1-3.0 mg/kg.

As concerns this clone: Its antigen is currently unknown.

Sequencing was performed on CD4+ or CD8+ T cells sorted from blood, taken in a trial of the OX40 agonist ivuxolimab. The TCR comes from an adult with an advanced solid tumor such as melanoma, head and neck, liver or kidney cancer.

The CDR3 protein is CTSSKIAGAPLEQYF. In DNA form, the CDR3 reads TGCACCAGCAGCAAAATAGCGGGAGCTCCTCTCGAGCAGTACTTC. The V gene is TRBV1, the J gene TRBJ2-7; TRBD2 is the table's D call, not checked against the DNA. TRBV1 is noted as a pseudogene. The CDR3 consists of 15 residues.